The 13 T cell receptor beta chains below all came from one sample that was sequenced in a study of cytomegalovirus exposure and HLA in healthy donors. The PCR had 60 Vbeta and 13 Jbeta primers. Sequencing used immunoSEQ multiplex PCR; TCRdb keeps in-frame clones, though not all of them. Of about 160,000 clones in the sample, around 80% were seen once. The sequenced sample consisted of PBMCs. The receptors derive from a male donor in good health and CMV-seropositive.

This clone is a singleton in its sample. The chain recombines TRBV28 with TRBJ2-1; 10 nucleotides agree with TRBD2. Germline V gene sequence: CDR1 MDHEN, CDR2 SYDVKM. The ends lost 8 bases at V and 8 bases at J; junction bases unmatched: 12. The CDR3 runs to 15 residues. The CDR3 DNA reads as TGTGCCAGCTGGACTAGCGGCGCTGTTGCGTATGAGCAGTTCTTC. It yields the protein CASWTSGAVAYEQFF.

The sample holds a few counts of this clone. J is TRBJ2-1 and V is TRBV5-1; 8 bases match TRBD2. The V segment lost 4 bases and the J segment 9 bases; nucleotides outside the gene matches: 3. Germline CDR1 is SGHRS and CDR2 is YFSETQ. The CDR3 covers 12 residues. In DNA form, the CDR3 reads TGCGCCAGCAGCGCGGGGGGAGCTGAGCAGTTCTTC. It codes for CASSAGGAEQFF.

This clone appeared a few times. The chain uses TRBV9 and TRBJ2-3, with a tentative D call TRBD1 (5 bases). The V and J ends lost 0 bases and 4 bases respectively, with 12 bases between them. This CDR3 is 15 amino acids long. Germline CDR1 is SGDLS and CDR2 is YYNGEE. The CDR3 is CASSVGKGNADTQYF. The CDR3 bases are TGTGCCAGCAGCGTAGGTAAGGGGAACGCAGATACGCAGTATTTT.

The rearrangement joins TRBV19 to TRBJ1-3; D gene ambiguous. The CDR3 totals 18 residues. V was cut by 3 bases and J by 3 bases, with 21 bases left in between. Per the germline V gene, CDR1 is LNHDA and CDR2 is SQIVND (reference sequence). The DNA for the CDR3 is TGTGCCAGTAGTATCGTATCCCCCGTAGGAGGGATTGGAAACACCATATATTTT. Its translation is CASSIVSPVGGIGNTIYF.

The chain is built from TRBV18 and TRBJ1-2; tentatively, D is TRBD1 (6 bases). CDR3 length: 14 amino acids. Germline CDR1 reads KGHSH; CDR2 reads LQKENI. Between the trimmed V and J ends, which lost 4 bases and 5 bases, there was a span of 14 bases. CDR3 sequence reads: CASSQAQGSYGYTF. In nucleotides, the CDR3 is TGTGCCAGCTCACAAGCACAGGGTAGTTATGGCTACACCTTC.

This clone occurred a few times. V usage is TRBV4-1 and J usage is TRBJ2-7; possibly TRBD1 for D (5 bases). This CDR3 has 15 residues. CDR1 is MGHRA, CDR2 YSYEKL, per germline. V was clipped by 4 bases and J by 2 bases, with 15 bases between them. CDR3 residues: CASSLAAGIAYEQYF. In DNA, the CDR3 is TGCGCCAGCAGCCTAGCCGCAGGGATCGCCTACGAGCAGTACTTC.

With respect to this clone: At one boundary the junction diverges from the germline segment, which might be a read error. The V and J genes are TRBV7-7 and TRBJ2-5, with TRBD2 identical over 8 bases. With the DNA end fitting TRBJ2-7 better, the J assignment may be wrong. CDR1 is SSHAT, CDR2 FNYEAQ, per germline (reference sequence). The CDR3 runs to 15 residues. The CDR3 sequence: CASSPQAGAVYEQYF. As DNA, the CDR3 is TGTGCTAGCAGCCCTCAAGCGGGAGCCGTCTACGAGCAGTACTTC.

The J gene is TRBJ1-2, the V gene TRBV2, with 9 nucleotides matching TRBD1. CDR1 SNHLY and CDR2 FYNNEI come from the germline V gene. The CDR3 is 12 residues long. The V segment lost 8 bases and the J segment 7 bases; nucleotides outside the gene matches: 5. CDR3 in amino acids: CASSQGAGGYTF. As DNA, the CDR3 is TGTGCCAGCTCACAGGGGGCTGGTGGCTACACCTTC.

The V call is TRBV7-2, the J call TRBJ2-7; tentative D call: TRBD1 (6 bases). Germline CDR1 reads SGHTA; CDR2 reads FQGNSA. This CDR3 spans 12 amino acids. V was trimmed by 6 bases and J by 4 bases, leaving 10 bases between them. The CDR3 sequence: CASRDSRYEQYF. CDR3 nucleotide sequence: TGTGCCAGCAGGGACAGCCGTTACGAGCAGTACTTC.

The rearrangement joins TRBV11-2 to TRBJ2-7, with D uncertain. Per germline, CDR1 SGHAT and CDR2 FQNNGV. The CDR3 loop spans 12 amino acids. V lost 5 bases, J lost 5 bases, and 10 bases lay in between. CDR3 in amino acids: CASSLDWNEQYF. The CDR3 DNA reads TGTGCCAGCAGCCTTGACTGGAACGAGCAGTACTTC.

The chain links TRBV28 to TRBJ1-5; 7 bases are shared with TRBD1. The V and J ends lost 4 bases and 11 bases, in that order; junction bases with no gene match: 2. The CDR3 sequence is 11 residues long. Per the germline V gene, CDR1 is MDHEN and CDR2 is SYDVKM. The CDR3: CASSYDRAQHF. The DNA for the CDR3 is TGTGCCAGCAGTTATGACAGGGCCCAGCATTTT.

The CDR3 bases are TGTGCCAGCTCCGCACAGGGCCGCACAGATACGCAGTATTTT. It specifies CASSAQGRTDTQYF. This chain connects TRBV27 to TRBJ2-3; D is possibly TRBD1 (6 bases). V lost 8 bases and J lost 1, with 13 bases in between. The CDR3 totals 14 residues. Germline CDR1 is MNHEY and CDR2 is SMNVEV (reference sequence).

The genes are TRBV5-4 and TRBJ2-1; 10 bases agree with TRBD2. Per the germline V gene, CDR1 is SGHNT and CDR2 is YYREEE (reference sequence). V was clipped by 4 bases and J by 8 bases; unmatched bases: 6. The CDR3 is made up of 14 amino acids. The CDR3 region is CASSGTSAGDEQFF. CDR3 coding DNA: TGTGCCAGCAGCGGGACTAGCGCAGGCGATGAGCAGTTCTTC.